The 9 T cell receptor beta chains reported below all come from one sample, sequenced in a study of OX40 agonist ivuxolimab in advanced cancers. The method was immunoSEQ multiplex PCR; TCRdb's version includes in-frame clones alone and lacks a portion of them. This sample yields fewer than 75,000 clones, of which roughly 86% are seen a single time; approximately 3% belongs to the top ten. The source was CD4+ or CD8+ T cells sorted from blood, collected in a trial of the OX40 agonist ivuxolimab. Receptors originate from an adult with an advanced solid tumor such as melanoma, head and neck, liver or kidney cancer.

The chain couples TRBV30 to TRBJ1-4; the match to TRBD1 covers 8 bases. Trimming at V came to 0 bases and at J to 5 bases, leaving 2 bases not matched to a gene. Germline V gene data show CDR1 as GTSNPN and CDR2 as SVGIG (reference sequence). This CDR3 has 14 residues. In nucleotides, the CDR3 is TGTGCCTGGAGTGTACAGGGGGGGAATGAAAAACTGTTTTTT. Its protein is CAWSVQGGNEKLFF.

The chain links TRBV29-1 to TRBJ1-4; no definite D call. V dropped 4 bases and J dropped 3 bases, with 9 bases sitting between them. Germline loops: CDR1 SQVTM, CDR2 ANQGSEA. The CDR3 runs 13 residues. The CDR3 DNA reads TGCAGCGTTGGAAGTCGAGCTAATGAAAAACTGTTTTTT. It yields the protein CSVGSRANEKLFF.

V is TRBV25-1 and J is TRBJ2-1; 7 bases are shared with TRBD2. The CDR3 runs to 16 residues. V was clipped by 1 base and J by 4 bases; unmatched bases: 7. The V gene's germline CDR1 is MGHDK and CDR2 SYGVNS. DNA of the CDR3: TGTGCCAGCAGTGAATCTGGGCGGGAGCCATACAATGAGCAGTTCTTC. Its protein is CASSESGREPYNEQFF.

The J gene is TRBJ2-2, the V gene TRBV11-1, with 7 nucleotides matching TRBD1. The CDR3 loop spans 15 amino acids. Germline CDR1 is SGHAT and CDR2 is FQDESV (reference sequence). V gave up 5 bases and J gave up 1 base; unmatched junction bases: 4. The CDR3 spells CASSVTGQNTGELFF. The CDR3 DNA sequence: TGTGCCAGCAGCGTGACAGGGCAGAACACCGGGGAGCTGTTTTTT. The whole variable domain, remainder taken from reference TRBV11-1 and TRBJ2-2, is EAEVAQSPRYKITEKSQAVAFWCDPISGHATLYWYRQILGQGPELLVQFQDESVVDDSQLPKDRFSAERLKGVDSTLKIQPAELGDSAMYLCASSVTGQNTGELFFGEGSRLTVL.

V gene TRBV19 combines with J gene TRBJ1-5; 8 bases agree with TRBD1. The CDR3 sequence is 14 residues long. After removal of 3 bases from V and 6 bases from J, the junction contained 4 bases not matched to a gene. Looked up from germline, CDR1 is LNHDA and CDR2 is SQIVND (reference sequence). The CDR3 loop is CASSIAGGGQPQHF. CDR3 in DNA: TGTGCCAGTAGTATCGCAGGGGGCGGTCAGCCCCAGCATTTT.

This chain joins TRBV28 and TRBJ2-3; D possibly corresponds to TRBD2 (6 bases). Germline lookup yields CDR1 MDHEN and CDR2 SYDVKM. The CDR3 is made up of 17 amino acids. V was clipped by 1 base and J by 5 bases, with 19 bases between them. CDR3 sequence (DNA): TGTGCCAGCAGTTTATATATAGCGGTCCCCGTGGAAGATACGCAGTATTTT. Residues: CASSLYIAVPVEDTQYF.

In this sample, this clone turned up once. The CDR3 sequence: CASTREGQYEQYF. The CDR3 nucleotides read TGTGCCAGCACCCGGGAGGGCCAATACGAGCAGTACTTC. The chain employs TRBV18 and TRBJ2-7; 8 nucleotides line up with TRBD2. The CDR3 covers 13 residues. The V gene's germline CDR1 is KGHSH and CDR2 LQKENI. Trimming at V came to 8 bases and at J to 4 bases, leaving 7 bases not matched to a gene.

The genes are TRBV4-1 and TRBJ1-2; 7 nucleotides match TRBD1. This CDR3 is 15 amino acids long. Germline values: CDR1 MGHRA, CDR2 YSYEKL. With V trimmed by 1 base and J by 2 bases, 4 bases remained unmatched. The CDR3 DNA reads as TGCGCCAGCAGCCAAGGTGGACAGGAGAACTATGGCTACACCTTC. Translation gives CASSQGGQENYGYTF.

CDR3 coding DNA: TGTGCCAGCAGCTTCCTAGGGGACCCAAGGACGCAGTATTTT. This translates into CASSFLGDPRTQYF. This rearrangement joins TRBV7-9 to TRBJ2-3; D may correspond to TRBD1 or TRBD2 (5 bases each). The CDR3 sequence is 14 residues long. With 3 bases removed from V and 9 bases from J, the gap between germline ends came to 16 bases. The V gene's germline CDR1 is SEHNR and CDR2 FQNEAQ (reference sequence).